This TCR beta chain appears in the sequencing data of a study of blood T cell repertoires in COVID-19. On the study more broadly: Acute and convalescent COVID-19 samples came from the United States, Italy and Spain. Sources were T cells, B-cell-depleted T cells, or PBMCs; the material itself was cDNA or gDNA.

The authors' processing: The assay estimated nucleated cells by amplifying reference gene primers. Clones were sequenced by immunoSEQ multiplex PCR, and TCRdb holds only the in-frame ones, with some missing. The V and J calls and the clone size are those of that table, but D and trimming were determined from the DNA. In the table there are 100,000 to 150,000 clones, about four fifths of which are singletons. The V gene end was trimmed by 11 bases and the J gene end by 7 bases; junction bases not matched to a gene: 13. The CDR3 length is 14 residues. CDR1 MNHEY and CDR2 SVGAGI come from the germline V gene. This clone was seen only once.

Source material: peripheral blood. The TCR originated in a woman between 65 and 79 years old with acute or convalescent COVID-19. The chain uses TRBV6-5 and TRBJ1-2; 10 nucleotides agree with TRBD1. The CDR3 spells CAGRDRGKFGGYTF. The CDR3 DNA follows: TGTGCCGGACGGGACAGGGGAAAGTTCGGTGGCTACACCTTC.